This T cell receptor beta chain was retrieved from a study of T cell responses to AZD1222 COVID-19 vaccine. Overall study context: Second doses that came at about 4 or about 12 weeks were put together. Study conclusions and caveats: The donors showed a predominance of white British ancestry and of females, with possible underestimation of clonal diversity. Vaccine-related CD4 TCRs covered spike, predominating at 160-218 and 743-854.

About this clone: The antigen remains undetermined.

Here immunoSEQ multiplex PCR was the method, and the copy in TCRdb shows in-frame clones only, minus some. Of about 130,000 clones in the sample, 85% to 90% were seen once. The source is an adult in good health. This specimen consisted of peripheral blood, obtained on day 0 of AZD1222 vaccination.

The CDR3 protein is CASSRISGTTEAFF. In DNA form, the CDR3 reads TGCGCCAGCAGCCGAATATCCGGGACAACTGAAGCTTTCTTT. The chain recombines TRBV4-3 with TRBJ1-1; tentative D call: TRBD1 (6 bases). The length of the CDR3 is 14 residues. Germline V gene data show CDR1 as LGHNA and CDR2 as YSLEER. Deletions cut 4 bases from V and 5 bases from J, with 14 bases between.